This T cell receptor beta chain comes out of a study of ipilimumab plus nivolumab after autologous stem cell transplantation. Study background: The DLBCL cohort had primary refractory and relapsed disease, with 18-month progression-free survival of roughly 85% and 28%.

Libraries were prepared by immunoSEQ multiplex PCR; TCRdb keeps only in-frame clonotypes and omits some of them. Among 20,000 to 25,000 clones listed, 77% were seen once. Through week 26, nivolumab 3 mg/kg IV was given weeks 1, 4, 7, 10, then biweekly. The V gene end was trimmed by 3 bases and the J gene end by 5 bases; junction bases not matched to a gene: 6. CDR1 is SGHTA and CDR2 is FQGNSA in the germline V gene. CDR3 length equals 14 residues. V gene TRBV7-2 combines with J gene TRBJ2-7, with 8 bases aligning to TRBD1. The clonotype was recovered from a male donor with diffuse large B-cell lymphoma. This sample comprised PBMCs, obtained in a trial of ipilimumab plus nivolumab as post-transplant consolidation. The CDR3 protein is CASSFQQGVNEQYF. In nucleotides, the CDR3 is TGTGCCAGCAGCTTCCAACAGGGGGTTAACGAGCAGTACTTC.